This TCR beta chain appears in the sequencing data of a study of CD8 T cells in ankylosing spondylitis. Overall study results and limits: Reportedly, matched ankylosing spondylitis synovial fluid was significantly enriched for disease-linked clones. It appeared that ankylosing spondylitis blood was characterized by a TCR beta motif of fewer than 10 highly homologous variants.

Libraries for TCR beta were made by quantitative 5'-RACE with molecular barcodes. TCRdb re-analysed the 5' RACE reads in MiXCR, keeping a single row per CDR3 protein. The profile shows more than 600,000 distinct CDR3 sequences, around 17% of them singletons. Trimming left V 1 base short and J 1 base short, with 20 bases between. This CDR3 comprises 18 residues. Germline-derived CDR1 and CDR2 are DFQATT and SNEGSKA (reference sequence). Of note for this clonotype: Its target is unknown.

The J gene is TRBJ2-1, the V gene TRBV20-1; tentative D call: TRBD2 (6 bases). This TCR was sampled from a male donor with ankylosing spondylitis. The sample comprised blood, either unsorted or a sorted T cell fraction (not recorded which). This chain's CDR3 is CSARGPPSGSGSYNEQFF. DNA for the CDR3: TGCAGTGCTAGAGGCCCCCCGAGTGGTAGCGGATCCTACAATGAGCAGTTCTTC.